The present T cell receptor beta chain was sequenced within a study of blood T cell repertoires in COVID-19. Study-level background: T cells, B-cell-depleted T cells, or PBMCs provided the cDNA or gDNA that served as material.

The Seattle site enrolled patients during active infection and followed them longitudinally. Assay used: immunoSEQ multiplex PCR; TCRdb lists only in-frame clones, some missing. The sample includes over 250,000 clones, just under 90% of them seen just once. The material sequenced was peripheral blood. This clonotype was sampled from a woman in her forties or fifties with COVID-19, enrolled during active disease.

As DNA, the CDR3 is TGTGCCAGTAGTATAGGGGCTAGCATCGGGAGCATTCAGTACTTC. This sequence encodes CASSIGASIGSIQYF. The rearrangement uses TRBV19 and TRBJ2-4; a possible D gene is TRBD2 (6 bases). The CDR3 runs 15 residues. The V gene's germline CDR1 is LNHDA and CDR2 SQIVND (reference sequence). The V end lost 1 base, the J end lost 9 bases, and 16 bases lay between the germline ends. The full variable domain, completed using reference TRBV19 and TRBJ2-4, is DGGITQSPKYLFRKEGQNVTLSCEQNLNHDAMYWYRQDPGQGLRLIYYSQIVNDFQKGDIAEGYSVSREKKESFPLTVTSAQKNPTAFYLCASSIGASIGSIQYFGAGTRLSVL.